These 20 T cell receptor beta chains were all obtained from the same sample, sequenced in a study of T-cell reconstitution after alpha-beta-depleted transplantation in children. Researchers prepared the TCRbeta library using unique molecular identifiers, the study reports. TCRdb itself ran the PCR reads through MiXCR, one entry per CDR3 protein. The table shows hundreds of thousands of distinct CDR3 sequences, with 16% occurring only once. The sequencing here drew on PBMCs, mostly from graft donor cells, taken 360 days after TCRalphabeta/CD19-depleted stem cell transplant. The receptors derive from a boy under two years old who had a stem cell transplant for Wiskott-Aldrich syndrome, so the T cells may come from the graft donor.

Only a few counts were recorded for this clonotype. DNA for the CDR3: TGTGCCACCAGCAGAGAGGGCCCCTGGATCTCTAAAAACATTCAGTACTTC. It translates to CATSREGPWISKNIQYF. The genes are TRBV15 and TRBJ2-4; D unclear. The length of the CDR3 is 17 residues. Germline-derived CDR1 and CDR2 are LNHNV and YYDKDF (reference sequence). The V gene lost 0 bases and the J gene lost 4 bases, with 16 bases spanning the gap.

The genes are TRBV7-9 and TRBJ2-1; D unclear. The V and J ends lost 6 bases and 13 bases respectively, with 16 bases between them. Germline V gene data show CDR1 as SEHNR and CDR2 as FQNEAQ (reference sequence). The CDR3 has 12 residues. The CDR3 is CASRAESQSQFF. The CDR3 DNA sequence: TGTGCCAGCAGGGCGGAGTCCCAGTCTCAGTTCTTC. The entire variable domain, with the rest obtained from reference TRBV7-9 and TRBJ2-1, is as follows: DTGVSQNPRHKITKRGQNVTFRCDPISEHNRLYWYRQTLGQGPEFLTYFQNEAQLEKSRLLSDRFSAERPKGSFSTLEIQRTEQGDSAMYLCASRAESQSQFFGPGTRLTVL.

In this sample, this clonotype turned up a few times. V is TRBV15 and J is TRBJ2-1; maybe TRBD2 (6 bases). This CDR3 is 15 amino acids long. V was clipped by 3 bases and J by 2 bases, with 11 bases between them. The germline CDR1 and CDR2 sequences are LNHNV and YYDKDF (reference sequence). CDR3 coding DNA: TGTGCCACCAGCAGTACGGGGGACCCCTACAATGAGCAGTTCTTC. It specifies CATSSTGDPYNEQFF.

This clonotype was observed a handful of times. This chain joins TRBV5-7 and TRBJ2-7; D possibly uses TRBD1 or TRBD2 (6 bases each). TRBV5-7 is an ORF for which the function is uncertain. V lost 4 bases to trimming and J lost 3 bases, with 11 bases between them. The CDR3 runs 13 residues. The CDR3 DNA reads as TGTGCCAGCAGCCGTGAGGGGGGCTACGAGCAGTACTTC. This encodes CASSREGGYEQYF.

J is TRBJ2-6 and V is TRBV6-5; 7 bases are a match to TRBD1. V was clipped by 1 base and J by 0 bases; unmatched bases: 0. The CDR3 contains 16 residues. Germline assignment: CDR1 MNHEY and CDR2 SVGAGI. CDR3 sequence (DNA): TGTGCCAGCAGTTACTGGACAGGCTCTGGGGCCAACGTCCTGACTTTC. Its protein product is CASSYWTGSGANVLTF.

This clonotype has more than one count but fewer than ten. This rearrangement joins TRBV7-9 to TRBJ2-7; D assignment may be TRBD1 or TRBD2 (5 bases each). This CDR3 contains 13 residues. Trimming removed 5 bases at V and 2 bases at J, with 10 bases between. The germline CDR1 and CDR2 sequences are SEHNR and FQNEAQ (reference sequence). CDR3 sequence: CASSQRGPYEQYF. The CDR3 DNA is TGTGCCAGCAGCCAGAGGGGCCCCTACGAGCAGTACTTC.

This clonotype was observed a few times. J is TRBJ2-5 and V is TRBV7-2; the D gene is possibly TRBD2 (5 bases). With 2 bases removed from V and 5 bases from J, the gap between germline ends came to 15 bases. Per the germline V gene, CDR1 is SGHTA and CDR2 is FQGNSA. CDR3 length equals 15 residues. The CDR3 sequence: CASSLRGLPTETQYF. The CDR3 DNA follows: TGTGCCAGCAGCTTAAGAGGACTCCCGACGGAGACCCAGTACTTC.

This clonotype was recorded only once. The V and J genes are TRBV30 and TRBJ2-1; D is possibly TRBD2 (7 bases). The V end lost 5 bases, the J end lost 7 bases, and 18 bases lay between the germline ends. There are 14 residues in the CDR3. The germline V gene encodes CDR1 GTSNPN and CDR2 SVGIG (reference sequence). CDR3 in DNA: TGTGCCTGGGGTGGGGGGGCCAAGAGGAATGAGCAGTTCTTC. Its translation is CAWGGGAKRNEQFF.

Only a few counts were recorded for this clonotype. The V and J genes are TRBV5-1 and TRBJ2-3; D unresolved. The CDR3 has 15 residues. Germline V gene data show CDR1 as SGHRS and CDR2 as YFSETQ. Trimming removed 3 bases at V and 0 bases at J, with 11 bases between. In DNA, the CDR3 is TGCGCCAGCAGCTCGACCGGGCCAAGCACAGATACGCAGTATTTT. This sequence encodes CASSSTGPSTDTQYF.

This rearrangement joins TRBV12-3 or TRBV12-4 to TRBJ2-3; 9 nucleotides agree with TRBD2. There are 15 residues in the CDR3. The J segment lost 2 bases and the V segment lost 5 bases, leaving 5 bases of the junction unmatched. The CDR3 region has the DNA TGTGCCAGCAGTCGGACTAGCGCCTACACAGATACGCAGTATTTT. This sequence encodes CASSRTSAYTDTQYF.

The chain combines TRBV23-1 with TRBJ2-3; 8 bases are a match to TRBD1. TRBV23-1 is assigned to the ORF class and has an uncertain function. With V trimmed by 0 bases and J by 6 bases, 8 bases remained unmatched. There are 16 residues in the CDR3. CDR3 nucleotides: TGCGCCAGCAGTCAATCGAACCGGGACAGGTTGGATACGCAGTATTTT. As protein: CASSQSNRDRLDTQYF.

The table lists this clonotype with a few counts. The chain combines TRBV5-1 with TRBJ1-1; D uncertain. The CDR3 length is 14 residues. Between the trimmed V and J ends, which lost 0 bases and 5 bases, there was a span of 11 bases. Germline V gene lookup returns CDR1 SGHRS and CDR2 YFSETQ. CDR3 sequence reads: CASSLASYVTEAFF. DNA of the CDR3: TGCGCCAGCAGCTTGGCTTCTTACGTGACTGAAGCTTTCTTT.

This rearrangement joins TRBV5-1 to TRBJ1-2; the D gene is possibly TRBD1 (6 bases). This CDR3 is built from 14 residues. CDR1 and CDR2 (germline): SGHRS, YFSETQ. With 2 bases removed from V and 4 bases from J, the gap between germline ends came to 12 bases. DNA of the CDR3: TGCGCCAGCAGCTTCGGACAGTCCTTCTATGGCTACACCTTC. This translates into CASSFGQSFYGYTF. Full variable domain (rest looked up from reference TRBV5-1 and TRBJ1-2): KAGVTQTPRYLIKTRGQQVTLSCSPISGHRSVSWYQQTPGQGLQFLFEYFSETQRNKGNFPGRFSGRQFSNSRSEMNVSTLELGDSALYLCASSFGQSFYGYTFGSGTRLTVV.

The gene calls are TRBV2 and TRBJ2-5; weak D call: TRBD1 (6 bases). The CDR3 extends over 14 amino acids. Trimming stripped 7 bases from V and 3 bases from J, with 15 bases between. Looked up from germline, CDR1 is SNHLY and CDR2 is FYNNEI. The CDR3 protein is CASTRSYREETQYF. Here the CDR3 DNA reads TGTGCCAGCACCCGATCTTACAGGGAAGAGACCCAGTACTTC.

This chain links TRBV5-1 with TRBJ2-3; no definite D call. The CDR3 has 14 amino acids. Germline values: CDR1 SGHRS, CDR2 YFSETQ. V was clipped by 0 bases and J by 5 bases, with 10 bases between them. This chain's CDR3 is CASSLGVRGDTQYF. Written as DNA, the CDR3 is TGCGCCAGCAGCTTGGGAGTCAGAGGAGATACGCAGTATTTT.

The V gene is TRBV7-2, the J gene TRBJ2-3; TRBD2 agrees at 8 bases. The ends lost 3 bases at V and 1 base at J; junction bases unmatched: 6. This CDR3 contains 16 residues. The germline CDR1 and CDR2 sequences are SGHTA and FQGNSA. Here the CDR3 reads CASSFAGTSRTDTQYF. CDR3 nucleotides: TGTGCCAGCAGCTTCGCCGGGACTAGTCGCACAGATACGCAGTATTTT.

This clonotype was detected ten times or more. The chain combines TRBV10-3 with TRBJ2-1; D might be TRBD1 (6 bases). From germline, CDR1 is ENHRY and CDR2 SYGVKD. V shed 1 base and J shed 4 bases, with 11 bases lying between them. This CDR3 is 15 amino acids long. The CDR3 is CAISELGGAYNEQFF. For the CDR3, the DNA is TGTGCCATCAGTGAGTTAGGGGGAGCTTACAATGAGCAGTTCTTC.

The chain combines TRBV4-1 with TRBJ1-2, with D hard to call. CDR3 length: 14 amino acids. Germline values: CDR1 MGHRA, CDR2 YSYEKL. V lost 6 bases and J lost 4, with 15 bases in between. The CDR3 is CASSLLPLFYGYTF. The CDR3 coding sequence is TGCGCCAGCAGTCTTCTACCTTTATTCTATGGCTACACCTTC.

A few counts support this clonotype. J is TRBJ2-7 and V is TRBV24-1; D remains ambiguous. The germline V gene has CDR1 KGHDR and CDR2 SFDVKD. CDR3 length equals 11 residues. Trimming left V 4 bases short and J 5 bases short, with 5 bases between. In DNA, the CDR3 is TGTGCCACCAGTGACGGCCACGAGCAGTACTTC. Protein sequence: CATSDGHEQYF.

This clonotype was observed a handful of times. The chain employs TRBV3-1 and TRBJ2-4, with a possible D match to TRBD2 (5 bases). This CDR3 has 14 amino acids. The germline CDR1 and CDR2 sequences are LGHDT and YNNKEL (reference sequence). The germline V and J ends were trimmed by 3 bases and 0 bases, with 6 bases remaining between them. The CDR3 reads CASSQGVAKNIQYF. DNA of the CDR3: TGTGCCAGCAGCCAGGGAGTAGCCAAAAACATTCAGTACTTC.